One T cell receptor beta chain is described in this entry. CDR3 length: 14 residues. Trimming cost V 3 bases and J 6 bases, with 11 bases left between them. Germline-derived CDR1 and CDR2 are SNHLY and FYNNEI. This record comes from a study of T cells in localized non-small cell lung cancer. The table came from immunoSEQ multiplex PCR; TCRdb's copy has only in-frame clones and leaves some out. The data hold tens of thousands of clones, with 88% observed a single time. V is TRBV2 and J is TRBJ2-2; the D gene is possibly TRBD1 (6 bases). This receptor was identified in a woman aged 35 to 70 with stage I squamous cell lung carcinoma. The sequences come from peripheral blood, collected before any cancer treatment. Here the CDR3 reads CASSEEPGAGELFF. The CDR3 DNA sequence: TGTGCCAGCAGTGAGGAGCCAGGGGCCGGGGAGCTGTTTTTT.